Below, one TCR beta chain is given with its context. There is no known antigen for this receptor. Base qualities are not provided; no much larger clone lies one nucleotide away. V is cut back by 5 bases and J by 2 bases, with 3 bases in the junction unmatched. CDR1 and CDR2, per the germline V gene, are SGHTA and FQGTGA. The CDR3 measures 16 amino acids from cysteine to phenylalanine. The CDR3 DNA has 48 bases and is translated from base 1. TCR beta CDR3 regions were sequenced from DNA using the immunoSEQ Assay. The authors processed their data as follows. T cell density was computed as TCR beta template counts normalized to usable DNA estimated by amplifying housekeeping genes. Using the preseqR package, richness was estimated by extrapolating to 120,000 templates for tissue samples and 400,000 templates for PBMC samples. Clonality was taken to be one minus Pielou's evenness. Tissue-enriched TCRs were identified by differential abundance testing using productive amino-acid clonotypes, minimum total count 5 and alpha 0.1. The Jaccard Index and the Morisita Overlap Index were used to measure repertoire overlap between compartments. GLIPH clustered TCR beta CDR3s with public tetramer-defined viral CDR3s; viral motifs required at least three viral sequences plus V-gene enrichment. TCRdb limited this immuneACCESS table to in-frame rearrangements with V and J called. A share of clones is missing; checked studies link under half to unresolved V genes, and the rest is unexplained. That table supplies the V and J calls and clone size; D and trimming were determined from the DNA. This sample comprises approximately 89,000 clones, roughly 80% of them detected only once. The top ten clonotypes cover less than 20% of the sample.

At diagnosis, peripheral blood, uninvolved tumor-adjacent lung and tumor were collected and were preserved as a mix of fresh-frozen and FFPE material. For TCR repertoire profiling, blood samples were analyzed in the form of peripheral blood mononuclear cells. This entry comes from a study of T cells in localized non-small cell lung cancer (dated by TCRdb to about 2020). In the study overall: The study examined T cell repertoires in under 300 patients with early-stage NSCLC and compared tumors with uninvolved tumor-adjacent lungs. The mean age of the NSCLC patients was about 64 years, with 130 or so men and 110 or so women. All 240 or so NSCLC patients in the cohort were treatment-naive and had localized lung tumors that were resected. Results the study describes overall, beyond this receptor: A median of 57 of the top 100 tumor clones turned up in the paired uninvolved adjacent lung, and approximately 30 of those clones also ranked among the top 100 of that same adjacent lung. Higher T cell density in blood was associated with longer overall survival, whereas higher clonality in adjacent lung was associated with shorter survival. Because multi-region sequencing of the tumors was not done, intratumor heterogeneity could not be ruled out. Uninvolved tumor-adjacent lung showed the highest T cell clonality, higher than tumor, which suggests more focused antigenic responses in the uninvolved tumor-adjacent lung. Because the study design was exploratory, TCR variables were selected using unadjusted p-values without false-discovery rate correction.

The sequence was collected from a man aged 40-75 years with stage II squamous cell lung carcinoma. The chain is assembled from TRBV7-3 and TRBJ2-6; 10 bases in the junction line up with TRBD1. Sequences were derived from PBMCs, sampled before any cancer treatment. This receptor carries the CDR3 CASSNGQGAGANVLTF. The bases read TGTGCCAGCAGCAACGGACAGGGGGCTGGGGCCAACGTCCTGACTTTC.